Each of the 20 T cell receptor beta chains below was sequenced from the same sample in a study of T and B cells in COVID-19 patients. Blood genomic DNA input for TRB amplification was roughly 250-550 ng. TRB rearrangements were amplified by multiplex PCR with BIOMED2 TRB-A/B primers. TCRdb independently ran MiXCR on the multiplex PCR reads; one entry per CDR3 protein. The sample has about 8,900 distinct CDR3 sequences; about 40% are singletons. The specimen was blood. The receptors were sampled from a human donor with active COVID-19.

This clonotype came up a few times. This chain uses TRBV27 with TRBJ2-2; 9 nucleotides agree with TRBD2. The CDR3 runs 17 residues. J lost 7 bases, V lost 1 base, and 10 bases had no gene match. From germline, CDR1 is MNHEY and CDR2 SMNVEV (reference sequence). The CDR3 nucleotides are TGTGCCAGCAGTTTATATTCGGGACTAGCTGAGTACGGGGAGCTGTTTTTT. Protein: CASSLYSGLAEYGELFF.

CDR3 protein: CASSLTGGTQETQYF. CDR3 DNA sequence: TGTGCCAGCAGTTTAACAGGGGGGACCCAAGAGACCCAGTACTTC. The V gene is TRBV6-5, the J gene TRBJ2-5; TRBD1 matches at 8 bases. The trim removed 4 bases at V and 1 base at J, leaving 5 bases unmatched. The length of the CDR3 is 15 residues. Germline V gene data show CDR1 as MNHEY and CDR2 as SVGAGI.

This clonotype was picked up a small number of times. This chain links TRBV6-5 with TRBJ2-6; no definite D call. This CDR3 contains 18 residues. Germline CDR1 is MNHEY and CDR2 is SVGAGI. Trimming stripped 5 bases from V and 0 bases from J, with 17 bases between. The CDR3 reads CASSEFGSPGSGANVLTF. The CDR3 DNA follows: TGTGCCAGCAGTGAATTCGGCAGTCCCGGCTCTGGGGCCAACGTCCTGACTTTC.

This clonotype was counted only a few times. V and J are TRBV29-1 and TRBJ2-7; tentatively, D is TRBD1 (7 bases). This CDR3 has 16 residues. Between the trimmed V and J ends, which lost 1 base and 0 bases, there was a span of 16 bases. CDR1 is SQVTM, CDR2 ANQGSEA, per germline. This CDR3 reads CSVEGVRGVHSYEQYF. The CDR3 region has the DNA TGCAGCGTTGAAGGGGTCAGGGGGGTCCACTCCTACGAGCAGTACTTC.

This clonotype was counted only a few times. The V call is TRBV11-3, the J call TRBJ2-7; 10 bases are shared with TRBD1. The V segment lost 4 bases and the J segment 1 base; nucleotides outside the gene matches: 4. The CDR3 contains 15 residues. Germline values: CDR1 SGHNT, CDR2 YENEEA. The CDR3 DNA reads as TGTGCCAGCAGCTCCCGGGACAGGGGATCCTACGAGCAGTACTTC. Protein product: CASSSRDRGSYEQYF.

This chain joins TRBV15 and TRBJ2-2; D may match TRBD1 or TRBD2 (5 bases each). Germline loops: CDR1 LNHNV, CDR2 YYDKDF (reference sequence). CDR3 size: 16 residues. V lost 3 bases and J lost 5, with 16 bases in between. The CDR3 region has the DNA TGTGCCACCAGCAGGGCTCCGGGACGCATGACCGGGGAGCTGTTTTTT. This encodes CATSRAPGRMTGELFF.

This clonotype came up a few times. CDR3 sequence reads: CASSPDYEQYF. The CDR3 nucleotides read TGTGCCAGCAGCCCCGATTACGAGCAGTACTTC. The chain has TRBV11-2 and TRBJ2-7; D is uncertain. This CDR3 is 11 amino acids long. CDR1 is SGHAT, CDR2 FQNNGV, per germline. Deletions cut 5 bases from V and 4 bases from J, with 6 bases between.

This chain links TRBV6-2 or TRBV6-3 with TRBJ2-5, with D maybe TRBD1 (6 bases). The CDR3 length is 15 residues. V lost 5 bases, J lost 5 bases, and 18 bases lay in between. Per the germline V gene, CDR1 is MNHEY and CDR2 is SVGEGT. The CDR3 nucleotides read TGTGCCAGCAGTCCCCCGCAGGGGTTAAGGGAGACCCAGTACTTC. Its translation: CASSPPQGLRETQYF.

This clonotype came up a few times. The chain has TRBV30 and TRBJ2-3; the D is unclear. The V gene lost 5 bases and the J gene lost 2 bases, with 14 bases spanning the gap. The germline V gene has CDR1 GTSNPN and CDR2 SVGIG (reference sequence). This CDR3 region has 14 residues. The CDR3 spells CAWGRTLYTDTQYF. The CDR3 DNA follows: TGTGCCTGGGGGCGGACCCTATACACAGATACGCAGTATTTT.

This clonotype was recorded only once. The chain employs TRBV5-6 and TRBJ2-3; D call uncertain. Trimming pared 4 bases from V and 2 bases from J, leaving 11 bases between. CDR1 and CDR2 (germline): SGHDT, YYEEEE. The CDR3 covers 14 residues. The CDR3 sequence: CASSPDLITDTQYF. CDR3 sequence (DNA): TGTGCCAGCAGCCCCGACCTGATCACAGATACGCAGTATTTT.

The chain carries TRBV9 and TRBJ2-7; 11 nucleotides match TRBD2. This CDR3 spans 15 amino acids. After removal of 0 bases from V and 5 bases from J, the junction contained 4 bases not matched to a gene. Germline V gene lookup returns CDR1 SGDLS and CDR2 YYNGEE. The CDR3 DNA follows: TGTGCCAGCAGCGTAGCCCTAGCGGGAGGCCACGAGCAGTACTTC. Protein sequence: CASSVALAGGHEQYF.

This clonotype was detected a few times. The chain is built from TRBV30 and TRBJ1-1, with D hard to call. V gave up 4 bases and J gave up 4 bases, with 13 bases separating them. Germline loops: CDR1 GTSNPN, CDR2 SVGIG (reference sequence). The CDR3 covers 13 residues. The chain's CDR3 is CAWMTMGGTEAFF. The CDR3 nucleotides are TGTGCCTGGATGACTATGGGTGGCACTGAAGCTTTCTTT.

The chain has TRBV27 and TRBJ1-6; D is unresolved. This CDR3 contains 16 residues. V was clipped by 3 bases and J by 0 bases, with 9 bases between them. Germline V lookup: CDR1 MNHEY, CDR2 SMNVEV (reference sequence). CDR3 nucleotide sequence: TGTGCCAGCAGTTTGAGTTCGGGCTCCTATAATTCACCCCTCCACTTT. It yields the protein CASSLSSGSYNSPLHF.

The genes are TRBV6-5 and TRBJ1-3, with TRBD1 matching over 7 bases. J lost 4 bases, V lost 5 bases, and 11 bases had no gene match. CDR1 MNHEY and CDR2 SVGAGI come from the germline V gene. The CDR3 loop spans 16 amino acids. CDR3 coding DNA: TGTGCCAGCAGTCCCACAGGGGCGGCGTCCGGAAACACCATATATTTT. Protein product: CASSPTGAASGNTIYF.

The V gene is TRBV12-3 or TRBV12-4, the J gene TRBJ2-5, with D possibly TRBD1 on 6 matching bases. This CDR3 has 14 amino acids. V gave up 3 bases and J gave up 4 bases, with 12 bases separating them. The CDR3 reads CASSFQGMGETQYF. As DNA, the CDR3 is TGTGCCAGCAGTTTCCAGGGGATGGGAGAGACCCAGTACTTC.

V and J are TRBV6-5 and TRBJ1-3; D possibly corresponds to TRBD1 (5 bases). CDR1 MNHEY and CDR2 SVGAGI come from the germline V gene. V lost 10 bases to trimming and J lost 0 bases, with 13 bases between them. The CDR3 is 14 amino acids. CDR3 loop: CATGGVSSGNTIYF. Written as DNA, the CDR3 is TGTGCCACCGGGGGGGTTTCCTCTGGAAACACCATATATTTT.

This clonotype was seen only once. The genes are TRBV27 and TRBJ1-6, with D hard to call. CDR1 is MNHEY and CDR2 is SMNVEV in the germline V gene (reference sequence). The CDR3 is 14 amino acids. V lost 5 bases and J lost 5, with 10 bases in between. The CDR3 DNA follows: TGTGCCAGCAGTAGCCAGGCAGATAATTCACCCCTCCACTTT. Its protein is CASSSQADNSPLHF.

Note on this clonotype: One junction end does not reproduce the germline sequence, and a read error may be involved. The V and J genes are TRBV5-4 and TRBJ2-1; 8 bases match TRBD2. This CDR3 has 14 amino acids. Germline V gives CDR1 SGHNT, CDR2 YYREEE (reference sequence). CDR3 residues: CASSLAVTSDEQFF. CDR3 nucleotides: TGCGCCAGCAGCTTGGCCGTGACTAGCGATGAGCAGTTCTTC. The whole variable domain, filled in from reference TRBV5-4 and TRBJ2-1, reads ETGVTQSPTHLIKTRGQQVTLRCSSQSGHNTVSWYQQALGQGPQFIFQYYREEENGRGNFPPRFSGLQFPNYSSELNVNALELDDSALYLCASSLAVTSDEQFFGPGTRLTVL.

This clonotype was observed a handful of times. The chain links TRBV12-3 or TRBV12-4 to TRBJ1-1, with D maybe TRBD1 (5 bases). The CDR3 is 12 amino acids. The V end was cut by 3 bases, the J end by 7 bases, with 9 bases between. CDR3 protein: CASSLSGNEAFF. As DNA, the CDR3 is TGTGCCAGCAGTTTGTCAGGGAATGAAGCTTTCTTT.

The genes are TRBV5-5 and TRBJ2-7; a weak D match, TRBD2 (8 bases). Germline-derived CDR1 and CDR2 are SGHKS and YYEKEE (reference sequence). The CDR3 covers 12 residues. Trimming left V 10 bases short and J 6 bases short, with 17 bases between. CDR3: CAWGDSGSEQYF. The CDR3, as DNA: TGTGCCTGGGGGGACAGCGGGAGCGAGCAGTACTTC.